These T cell receptor beta chains were read from a single sample in a study of shared clonotypes between healthy human individuals. Clones were sequenced by immunoSEQ multiplex PCR, and TCRdb holds only the in-frame ones, with some missing. In the table there are some 2.1 million clones, 85% to 95% of which are singletons. Sequencing input: naive CD4+ T cells sorted from blood. The receptors stem from a man between 18 and 35 years old in good health. Both conserved end residues are part of each CDR3. D genes are given only for firm matches. Size is stated for part of the rows, as once, few or many counts, or as a class when the clone is expanded.

>TRBJ2-5|NA|NA|TRBV5-4
CASSLRLQETQYF
TGTGCCAGCAGCCTCCGACTTCAAGAGACCCAGTACTTC
>TRBJ2-7|NA|NA|TRBV19
CASSMVDSRGKEQYF
TGTGCCAGTAGTATGGTTGACTCCCGAGGGAAGGAGCAGTACTTC
>TRBJ1-3|NA|TRBD1|TRBV4-2
CASSPRQGSGNTIYF
TGTGCCAGCAGCCCGCGACAGGGATCTGGAAACACCATATATTTT
>TRBJ2-7|NA|TRBD2|TRBV7-2
CASSLESSSGSHEQYF
TGTGCCAGCAGCTTAGAGTCGTCTAGCGGGAGTCACGAGCAGTACTTC
>TRBJ2-1|NA|TRBD1|TRBV2
CASSLGTGYNEQFF
TGTGCCAGCTCCCTGGGGACAGGTTACAATGAGCAGTTCTTC
>TRBJ2-7|NA|NA|TRBV27
CASSLWQQSYEQYF
TGTGCCAGCAGTTTATGGCAGCAGTCCTACGAGCAGTACTTC
>TRBJ1-3|NA|NA|TRBV30
CAWSAISGNTIYF
TGTGCCTGGAGTGCCATCTCTGGAAACACCATATATTTT
>TRBJ1-2|NA|TRBD1|TRBV30
CAYRDRGYGYTF
TGTGCCTACCGGGACAGGGGGTATGGCTACACCTTC
>TRBJ2-2|NA|NA|TRBV18
CASSPSSNTGELFF
TGTGCCAGCTCACCATCATCTAACACCGGGGAGCTGTTTTTT
>TRBJ1-1|NA|NA|TRBV5-1
CASSLEGRRNTEAFF
TGCGCCAGCAGCTTGGAAGGTCGGAGAAACACTGAAGCTTTCTTT
>TRBJ2-3|NA|TRBD2|TRBV7-2
CASSSRGGPGTDTQYF
TGTGCCAGCTCCTCCCGGGGGGGTCCCGGCACAGATACGCAGTATTTT
>TRBJ1-5|NA|NA|TRBV6-1
CASSEISGSNQPQHF
TGTGCCAGCAGTGAAATCAGTGGAAGCAATCAGCCCCAGCATTTT
>TRBJ2-7|once|TRBD2|TRBV6-5
CASSRAGSSYEQYF
TGTGCCAGCAGTCGAGCGGGAAGCTCCTACGAGCAGTACTTC
>TRBJ2-1|NA|NA|TRBV11-2
CASSLAGIVLNEQFF
TGTGCCAGCAGCTTAGCGGGGATCGTGTTGAATGAGCAGTTCTTC
>TRBJ1-1|NA|TRBD1|TRBV10-1
CASRAGGNTEAFF
TGCGCCAGCAGGGCAGGGGGGAACACTGAAGCTTTCTTT
>TRBJ2-2|NA|NA|TRBV6-5
CASSRALWTGELFF
TGTGCCAGCAGCAGGGCCCTCTGGACCGGGGAGCTGTTTTTT
>TRBJ2-2|NA|TRBD2|TRBV9
CASSSSGTSGPNGELFF
TGTGCCAGCAGCTCATCCGGGACTAGCGGACCGAACGGGGAGCTGTTTTTT
>TRBJ1-6|NA|NA|TRBV6-5
CASSSIVNNSPLHF
TGTGCCAGCAGTAGTATCGTAAATAATTCACCCCTCCACTTT
>TRBJ1-5|NA|TRBD1|TRBV6-6
CASSYGGQGAQPQHF
TGTGCCAGCAGTTACGGGGGACAGGGCGCACAGCCCCAGCATTTT
>TRBJ1-1|NA|NA|TRBV19
CASSPHRASPEAFF
TGTGCCAGTAGTCCCCACAGAGCGTCCCCCGAAGCTTTCTTT
>TRBJ1-6|NA|NA|TRBV7-6
CASSLGRLSPLHF
TGTGCCAGCAGCTTAGGACGGCTTTCACCCCTCCACTTT
>TRBJ2-7|once|TRBD1|TRBV10-3
CAISRGDRAYEQYF
TGTGCCATCAGCCGCGGGGACAGGGCCTACGAGCAGTACTTC
>TRBJ2-1|NA|NA|TRBV7-8
CASSLKGPGEQFF
TGTGCCAGCAGCTTAAAGGGGCCGGGGGAGCAGTTCTTC
>TRBJ2-3|NA|NA|TRBV7-2
CASNYDTDTQYF
TGTGCCAGCAACTATGATACAGATACGCAGTATTTT
>TRBJ2-1|NA|TRBD2|TRBV4-1
CASSQVGSGLMNNEQFF
TGCGCCAGCAGCCAAGTGGGGTCGGGACTAATGAACAATGAGCAGTTCTTC
>TRBJ1-5|NA|TRBD1|TRBV10-3
CAIASGQSNQPQHF
TGTGCCATCGCATCGGGACAGAGCAATCAGCCCCAGCATTTT
>TRBJ1-6|once|NA|TRBV19
CASSPEASYNSPLHF
TGTGCCAGTAGTCCGGAGGCTTCCTATAATTCACCCCTCCACTTT
>TRBJ2-1|once|NA|TRBV5-1
CASSLETEQFF
TGCGCCAGCAGCTTGGAAACTGAGCAGTTCTTC
>TRBJ2-7|NA|TRBD2|TRBV6-4
CATQPGGQSSYEQYF
TGTGCCACCCAACCGGGAGGTCAGAGCTCCTACGAGCAGTACTTC
>TRBJ1-2|NA|NA|TRBV5-1
CASSLAEGHGYTF
TGCGCCAGCAGCTTGGCAGAAGGTCATGGCTACACCTTC
>TRBJ1-6|once|NA|TRBV6-6
CASSYNGRDSPLHF
TGTGCCAGCAGTTACAACGGAAGAGATTCACCCCTCCACTTT
>TRBJ1-3|once|NA|TRBV6-1
CASSERDTGSGNTIYF
TGTGCCAGCAGTGAACGGGACACCGGCTCTGGAAACACCATATATTTT
>TRBJ2-3|NA|TRBD2|TRBV29-1
CSVSSGSTDTQYF
TGCAGCGTCTCTAGCGGGAGCACAGATACGCAGTATTTT
>TRBJ2-2|NA|NA|TRBV6-5
CASSYSGQGKGELFF
TGTGCCAGCAGTTACTCTGGCCAGGGGAAGGGGGAGCTGTTTTTT
>TRBJ2-5|NA|NA|TRBV30
CAWSGRETQYF
TGTGCCTGGAGTGGGAGGGAGACCCAGTACTTC